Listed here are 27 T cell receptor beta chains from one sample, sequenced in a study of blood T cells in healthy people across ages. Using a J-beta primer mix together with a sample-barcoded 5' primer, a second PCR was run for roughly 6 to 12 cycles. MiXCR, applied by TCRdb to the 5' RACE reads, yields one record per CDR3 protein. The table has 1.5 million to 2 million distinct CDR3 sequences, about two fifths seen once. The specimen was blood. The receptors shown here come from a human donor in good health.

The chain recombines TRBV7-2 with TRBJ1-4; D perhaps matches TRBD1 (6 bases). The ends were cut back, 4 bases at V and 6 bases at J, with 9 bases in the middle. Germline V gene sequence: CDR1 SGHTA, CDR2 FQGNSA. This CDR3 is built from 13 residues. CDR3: CASSSYRDEKLFF. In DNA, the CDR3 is TGTGCCAGCAGCTCATACAGGGATGAAAAACTGTTTTTT. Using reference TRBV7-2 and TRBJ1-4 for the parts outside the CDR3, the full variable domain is GAGVSQSPSNKVTEKGKDVELRCDPISGHTALYWYRQSLGQGLEFLIYFQGNSAPDKSGLPSDRFSAERTGGSVSTLTIQRTQQEDSAVYLCASSSYRDEKLFFGSGTQLSVL.

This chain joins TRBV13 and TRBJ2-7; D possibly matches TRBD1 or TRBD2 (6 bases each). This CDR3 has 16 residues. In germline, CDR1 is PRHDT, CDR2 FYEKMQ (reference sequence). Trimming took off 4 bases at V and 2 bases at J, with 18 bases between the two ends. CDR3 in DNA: TGTGCCAGCAGCTCCGGCAGGGGACTTAGAACCTACGAGCAGTACTTC. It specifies CASSSGRGLRTYEQYF. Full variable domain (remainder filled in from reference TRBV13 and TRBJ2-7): AAGVIQSPRHLIKEKRETATLKCYPIPRHDTVYWYQQGPGQDPQFLISFYEKMQSDKGSIPDRFSAQQFSDYHSELNMSSLELGDSALYFCASSSGRGLRTYEQYFGPGTRLTVT.

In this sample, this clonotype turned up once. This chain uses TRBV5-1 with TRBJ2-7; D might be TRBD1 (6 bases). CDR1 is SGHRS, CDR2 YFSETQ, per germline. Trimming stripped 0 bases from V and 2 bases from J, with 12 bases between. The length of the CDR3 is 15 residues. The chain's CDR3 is CASSLDVGAAYEQYF. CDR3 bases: TGCGCCAGCAGCTTGGACGTGGGGGCCGCCTACGAGCAGTACTTC.

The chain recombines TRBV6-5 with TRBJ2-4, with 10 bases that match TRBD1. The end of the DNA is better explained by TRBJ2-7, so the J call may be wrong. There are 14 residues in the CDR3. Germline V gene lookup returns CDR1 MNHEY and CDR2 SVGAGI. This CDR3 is CASSPSDRGDEQYF. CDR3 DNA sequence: TGTGCCAGCAGCCCATCGGACAGGGGGGACGAGCAGTACTTC.

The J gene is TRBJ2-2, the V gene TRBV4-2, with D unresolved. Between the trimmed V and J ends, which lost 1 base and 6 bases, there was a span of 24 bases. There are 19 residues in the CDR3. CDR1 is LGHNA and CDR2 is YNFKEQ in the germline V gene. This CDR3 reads CASSQVMRQTNMKAGELFF. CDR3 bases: TGTGCCAGCAGCCAAGTAATGAGGCAGACGAATATGAAAGCCGGGGAGCTGTTTTTT.

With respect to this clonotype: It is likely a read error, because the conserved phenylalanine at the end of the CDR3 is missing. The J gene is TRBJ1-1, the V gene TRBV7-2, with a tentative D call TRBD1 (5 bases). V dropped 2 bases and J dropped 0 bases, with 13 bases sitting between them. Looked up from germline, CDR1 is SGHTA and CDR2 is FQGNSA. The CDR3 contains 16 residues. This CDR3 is CASSLFQGGVNTEAFV. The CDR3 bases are TGTGCCAGCAGCTTATTTCAGGGTGGGGTGAACACTGAAGCTTTCGTT.

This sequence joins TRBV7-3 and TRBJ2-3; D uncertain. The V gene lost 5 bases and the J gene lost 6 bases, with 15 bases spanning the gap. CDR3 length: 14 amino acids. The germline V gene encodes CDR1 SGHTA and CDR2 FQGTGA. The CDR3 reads CASSLSGRLDTQYF. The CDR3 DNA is TGTGCCAGCAGCCTTAGTGGAAGGTTGGATACGCAGTATTTT.

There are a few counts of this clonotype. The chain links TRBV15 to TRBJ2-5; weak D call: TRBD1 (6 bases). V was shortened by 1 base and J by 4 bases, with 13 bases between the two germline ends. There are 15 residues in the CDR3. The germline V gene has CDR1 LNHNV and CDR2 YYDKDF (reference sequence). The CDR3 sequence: CATSRATGLGETQYF. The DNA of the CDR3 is TGTGCCACCAGCAGAGCAACAGGGTTGGGAGAGACCCAGTACTTC.

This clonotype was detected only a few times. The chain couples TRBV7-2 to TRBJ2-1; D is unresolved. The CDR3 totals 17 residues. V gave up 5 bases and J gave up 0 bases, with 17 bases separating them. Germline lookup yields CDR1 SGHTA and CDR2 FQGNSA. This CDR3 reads CASSPYGLESSYNEQFF. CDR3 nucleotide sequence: TGTGCCAGCAGCCCCTATGGCCTCGAGAGCTCCTACAATGAGCAGTTCTTC.

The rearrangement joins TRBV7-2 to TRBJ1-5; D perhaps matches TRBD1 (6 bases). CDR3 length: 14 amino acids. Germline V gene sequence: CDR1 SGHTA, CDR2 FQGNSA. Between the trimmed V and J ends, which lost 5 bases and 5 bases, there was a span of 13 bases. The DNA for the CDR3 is TGTGCCAGCAGCCCGCGGGCAGGGGATCAGCCCCAGCATTTT. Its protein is CASSPRAGDQPQHF.

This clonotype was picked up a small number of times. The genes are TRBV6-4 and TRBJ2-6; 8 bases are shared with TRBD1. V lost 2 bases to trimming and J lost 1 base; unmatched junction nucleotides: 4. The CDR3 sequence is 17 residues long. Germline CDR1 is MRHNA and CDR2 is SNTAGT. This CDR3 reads CASSDQGATSGANVLTF. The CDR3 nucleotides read TGTGCCAGCAGTGACCAGGGGGCTACTTCTGGGGCCAACGTCCTGACTTTC.

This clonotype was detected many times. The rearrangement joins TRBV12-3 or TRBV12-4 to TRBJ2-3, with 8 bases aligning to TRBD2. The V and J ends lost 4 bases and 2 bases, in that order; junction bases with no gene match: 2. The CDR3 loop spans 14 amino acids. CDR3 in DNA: TGTGCCAGCAGTTCGGGGGGGCCCACAGATACGCAGTATTTT. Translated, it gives CASSSGGPTDTQYF.

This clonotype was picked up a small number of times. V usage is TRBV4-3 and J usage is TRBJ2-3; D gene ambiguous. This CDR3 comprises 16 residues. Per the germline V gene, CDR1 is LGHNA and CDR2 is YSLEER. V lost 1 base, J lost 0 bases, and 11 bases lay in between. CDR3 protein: CASSQGFPRSTDTQYF. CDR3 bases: TGCGCCAGCAGCCAAGGGTTCCCCCGTAGCACAGATACGCAGTATTTT.

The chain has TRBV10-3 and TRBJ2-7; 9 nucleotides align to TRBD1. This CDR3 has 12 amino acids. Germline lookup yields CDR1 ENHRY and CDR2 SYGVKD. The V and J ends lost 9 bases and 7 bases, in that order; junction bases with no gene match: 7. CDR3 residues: CAIQGASQEQYF. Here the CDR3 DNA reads TGTGCCATACAGGGGGCAAGTCAAGAGCAGTACTTC.

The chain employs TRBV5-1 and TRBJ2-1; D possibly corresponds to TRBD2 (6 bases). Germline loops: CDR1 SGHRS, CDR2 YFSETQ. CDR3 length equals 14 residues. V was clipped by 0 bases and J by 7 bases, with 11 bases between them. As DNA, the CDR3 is TGCGCCAGCAGCTTGGCCGTAGGGAGGAATGAGCAGTTCTTC. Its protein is CASSLAVGRNEQFF.

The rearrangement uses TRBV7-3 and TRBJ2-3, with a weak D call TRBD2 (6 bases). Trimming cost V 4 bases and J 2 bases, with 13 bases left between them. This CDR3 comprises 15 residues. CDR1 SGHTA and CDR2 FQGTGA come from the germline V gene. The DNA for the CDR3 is TGTGCCAGCAGCTCCTGGGGGGACCTCACAGATACGCAGTATTTT. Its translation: CASSSWGDLTDTQYF.

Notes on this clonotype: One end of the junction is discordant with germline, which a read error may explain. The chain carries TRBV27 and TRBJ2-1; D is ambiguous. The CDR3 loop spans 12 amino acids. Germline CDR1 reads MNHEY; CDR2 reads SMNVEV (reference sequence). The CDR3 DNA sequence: TGTGCCAGCAGGACGACCTACAATGGGCAGTTCTTC. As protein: CASRTTYNGQFF.

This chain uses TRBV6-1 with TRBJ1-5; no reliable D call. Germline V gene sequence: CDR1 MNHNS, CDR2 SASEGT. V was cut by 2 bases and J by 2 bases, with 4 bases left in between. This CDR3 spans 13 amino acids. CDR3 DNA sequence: TGTGCCAGCAGTGAACAGCGCAATCAGCCCCAGCATTTT. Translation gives CASSEQRNQPQHF.

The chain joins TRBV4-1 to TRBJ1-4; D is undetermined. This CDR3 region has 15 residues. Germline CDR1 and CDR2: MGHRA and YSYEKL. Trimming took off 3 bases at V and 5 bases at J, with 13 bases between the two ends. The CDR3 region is CASSHMRAHNEKLFF. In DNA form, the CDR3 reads TGCGCCAGCAGCCATATGAGGGCCCACAATGAAAAACTGTTTTTT.

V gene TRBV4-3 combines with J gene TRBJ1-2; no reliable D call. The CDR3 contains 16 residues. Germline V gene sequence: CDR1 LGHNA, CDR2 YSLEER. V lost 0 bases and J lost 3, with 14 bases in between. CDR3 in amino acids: CASSQEFGPADYGYTF. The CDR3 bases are TGCGCCAGCAGCCAAGAATTTGGGCCAGCAGACTATGGCTACACCTTC.

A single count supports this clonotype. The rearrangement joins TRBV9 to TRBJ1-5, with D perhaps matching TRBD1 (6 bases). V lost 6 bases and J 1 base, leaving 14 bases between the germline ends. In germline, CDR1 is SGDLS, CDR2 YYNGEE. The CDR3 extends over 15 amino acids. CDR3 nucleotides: TGTGCCAGCAACGAGTGGGGGGCAAGCAATCAGCCCCAGCATTTT. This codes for CASNEWGASNQPQHF.

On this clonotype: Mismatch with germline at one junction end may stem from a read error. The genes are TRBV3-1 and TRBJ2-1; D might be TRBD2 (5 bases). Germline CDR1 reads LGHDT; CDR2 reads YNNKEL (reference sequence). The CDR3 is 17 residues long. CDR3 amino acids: CASSQEDNSGPYNEQVF. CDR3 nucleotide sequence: TGTGCCAGCAGCCAAGAGGATAACAGCGGTCCCTACAATGAGCAGGTCTTC.

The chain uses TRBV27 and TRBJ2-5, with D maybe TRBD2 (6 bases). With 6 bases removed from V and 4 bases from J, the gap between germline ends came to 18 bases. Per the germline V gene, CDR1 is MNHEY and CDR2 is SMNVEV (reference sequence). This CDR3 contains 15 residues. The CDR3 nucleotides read TGTGCCAGCAGCCCGACTAGACTCCTCGGAGAGACCCAGTACTTC. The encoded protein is CASSPTRLLGETQYF.

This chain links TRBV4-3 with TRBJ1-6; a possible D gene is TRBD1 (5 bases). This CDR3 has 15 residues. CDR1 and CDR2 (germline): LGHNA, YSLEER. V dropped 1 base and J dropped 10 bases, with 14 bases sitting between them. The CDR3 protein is CASSQGWTNGSPLHF. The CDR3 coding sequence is TGCGCCAGCAGCCAAGGATGGACAAACGGGTCACCCCTCCACTTT.

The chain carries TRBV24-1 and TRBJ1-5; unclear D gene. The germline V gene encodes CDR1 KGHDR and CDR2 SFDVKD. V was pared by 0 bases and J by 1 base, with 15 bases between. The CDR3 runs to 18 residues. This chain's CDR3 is CATSDLRREGVSNQPQHF. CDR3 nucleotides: TGTGCCACCAGTGATTTGAGGAGGGAGGGTGTAAGCAATCAGCCCCAGCATTTT.

CDR3 residues: CASSLDRGFRFYQPQHF. The CDR3 DNA reads as TGTGCCAGCAGTCTCGACAGGGGCTTCCGATTTTATCAGCCCCAGCATTTT. The V and J genes are TRBV6-2 or TRBV6-3 and TRBJ1-5, with 8 bases aligning to TRBD1. Trimming removed 5 bases from V and 5 bases from J; junction bases left unmatched: 14. This CDR3 comprises 17 residues. CDR1 and CDR2 from the germline V gene are MNHEY and SVGEGT.

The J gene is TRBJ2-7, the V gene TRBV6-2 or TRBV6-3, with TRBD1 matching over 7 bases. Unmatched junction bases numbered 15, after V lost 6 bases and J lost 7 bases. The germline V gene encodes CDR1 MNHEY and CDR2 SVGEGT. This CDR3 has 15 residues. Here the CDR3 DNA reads TGTGCCAGCAGACCTAGGCCGACAGGGATCGGGGAGCAGTACTTC. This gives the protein CASRPRPTGIGEQYF.